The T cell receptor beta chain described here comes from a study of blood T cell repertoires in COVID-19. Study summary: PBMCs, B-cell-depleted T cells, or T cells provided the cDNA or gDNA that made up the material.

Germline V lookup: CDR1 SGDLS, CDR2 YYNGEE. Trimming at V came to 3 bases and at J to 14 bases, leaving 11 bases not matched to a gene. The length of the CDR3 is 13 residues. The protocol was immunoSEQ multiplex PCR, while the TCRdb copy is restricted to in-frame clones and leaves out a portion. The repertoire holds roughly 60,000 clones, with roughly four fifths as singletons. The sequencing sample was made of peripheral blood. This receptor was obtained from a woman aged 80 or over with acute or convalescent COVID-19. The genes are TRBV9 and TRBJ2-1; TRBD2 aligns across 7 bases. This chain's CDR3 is CASSASGRGEEFF. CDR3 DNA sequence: TGTGCCAGCAGCGCATCCGGTCGGGGGGAGGAGTTCTTC. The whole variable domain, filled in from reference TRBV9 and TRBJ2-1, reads DSGVTQTPKHLITATGQRVTLRCSPRSGDLSVYWYQQSLDQGLQFLIQYYNGEERAKGNILERFSAQQFPDLHSELNLSSLELGDSALYFCASSASGRGEEFFGPGTRLTVL.